Listed here are 10 T cell receptor beta chains from one sample, sequenced in a study of identical twins. TCRdb re-called the 5' RACE reads through MiXCR, storing one row per CDR3 protein. The top ten hold more than 4% of the sample, which has roughly 750,000 distinct CDR3 sequences, roughly 20% seen once. These data were also filed under a second study, of T cells expressing NK-cell markers.

The sequenced sample was PBMCs. These receptors came from a woman aged 18-29 years in good health.

This clonotype has a count of ten or more. The gene calls are TRBV29-1 and TRBJ2-1, with 13 bases aligning to TRBD2. Unmatched junction bases numbered 5, after V lost 6 bases and J lost 6 bases. The length of the CDR3 is 14 residues. In germline, CDR1 is SQVTM, CDR2 ANQGSEA. The CDR3 protein is CSVRTSGGSNEQFF. The CDR3 DNA reads as TGCAGCGTCCGGACTAGCGGGGGAAGCAATGAGCAGTTCTTC.

V gene TRBV20-1 combines with J gene TRBJ1-2, with a tentative D call TRBD1 (5 bases). V gave up 3 bases and J gave up 5 bases, with 16 bases separating them. Germline CDR1 DFQATT, CDR2 SNEGSKA (reference sequence). This CDR3 contains 14 residues. CDR3 loop: CSARMGGRGYGYTF. CDR3 nucleotide sequence: TGCAGTGCTAGGATGGGGGGTCGGGGGTATGGCTACACCTTC.

This clonotype was seen only a few times. The rearrangement links TRBV24-1 to TRBJ2-3, with 10 nucleotides matching TRBD2. Looked up from germline, CDR1 is KGHDR and CDR2 is SFDVKD. The CDR3 runs to 16 residues. V shed 5 bases and J 6 bases; nucleotides not matched to a gene: 10. The DNA for the CDR3 is TGTGCCACCAGTGGCACATCTAGCGGGGGTCCCGATACGCAGTATTTT. Its protein product is CATSGTSSGGPDTQYF.

This clonotype was observed at least ten times. The chain couples TRBV20-1 to TRBJ2-1; 8 bases map to TRBD2. The CDR3 consists of 15 residues. Germline assignment: CDR1 DFQATT and CDR2 SNEGSKA (reference sequence). The ends lost 1 base at V and 4 bases at J; junction bases unmatched: 6. Written as DNA, the CDR3 is TGCAGTGCTAGAGTCCAACTAGCGGTTTACAATGAGCAGTTCTTC. This translates into CSARVQLAVYNEQFF.

This clonotype was counted only a few times. V usage is TRBV29-1 and J usage is TRBJ2-7, with D hard to call. Germline CDR1 and CDR2: SQVTM and ANQGSEA. CDR3 size: 12 residues. The CDR3 DNA reads TGCAGTTATCGGGCAGGTGAACACGAGCAGTACTTC. Translated, it gives CSYRAGEHEQYF.

The CDR3 region has the DNA TGTGCCAGCAGCCCTACACTACGGCTTACTGAGCAGTTCTTC. Protein: CASSPTLRLTEQFF. This rearrangement joins TRBV7-2 to TRBJ2-1; D is unclear. This CDR3 region has 14 residues. Germline V gene sequence: CDR1 SGHTA, CDR2 FQGNSA. V lost 5 bases to trimming and J lost 9 bases, with 17 bases between them.

The table lists this clonotype with a few counts. The chain uses TRBV20-1 and TRBJ2-7; 7 bases are a match to TRBD2. Germline CDR1 reads DFQATT; CDR2 reads SNEGSKA (reference sequence). With V trimmed by 0 bases and J by 0 bases, 8 bases remained unmatched. The CDR3 is 16 residues long. The CDR3 DNA is TGCAGTGCTAGAGAGGCTACTAGCGCCCACTCCTACGAGCAGTACTTC. This codes for CSAREATSAHSYEQYF.

This clonotype has just a few counts. The chain recombines TRBV4-3 with TRBJ2-2; 11 nucleotides match TRBD2. Unmatched junction bases numbered 4, after V lost 6 bases and J lost 1 base. This CDR3 is 16 amino acids long. The germline gives CDR1 LGHNA, CDR2 YSLEER. The CDR3 DNA reads as TGCGCCAGCAGGCCCACTAGCGGGAGGAACACCGGGGAGCTGTTTTTT. Encoded protein: CASRPTSGRNTGELFF.

In its sample, this clonotype was seen a few times. The V gene is TRBV5-1, the J gene TRBJ2-5, with 7 bases that match TRBD1. After removal of 4 bases from V and 1 base from J, the junction contained 10 bases not matched to a gene. CDR3 length: 16 residues. Germline V gene data show CDR1 as SGHRS and CDR2 as YFSETQ. DNA of the CDR3: TGCGCCAGCAGCAGGACTGGACAGGCCACCCAAGAGACCCAGTACTTC. This codes for CASSRTGQATQETQYF.

This clonotype was seen at least ten times. The chain recombines TRBV10-3 with TRBJ1-5, with no clear D. Per germline, CDR1 ENHRY and CDR2 SYGVKD. The CDR3 has 12 residues. V was shortened by 10 bases and J by 4 bases, with 11 bases between the two germline ends. The CDR3 loop is CATQDPNQPQHF. DNA for the CDR3: TGTGCCACCCAAGACCCTAATCAGCCCCAGCATTTT.